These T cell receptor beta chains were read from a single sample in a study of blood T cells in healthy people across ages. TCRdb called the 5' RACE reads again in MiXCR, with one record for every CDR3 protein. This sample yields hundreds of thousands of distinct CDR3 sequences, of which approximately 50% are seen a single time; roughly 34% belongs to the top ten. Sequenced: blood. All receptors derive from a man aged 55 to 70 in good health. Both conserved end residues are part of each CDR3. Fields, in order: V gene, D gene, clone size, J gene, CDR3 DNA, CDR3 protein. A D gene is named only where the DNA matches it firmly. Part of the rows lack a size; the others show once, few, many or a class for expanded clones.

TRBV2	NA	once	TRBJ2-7	TGTGCCAGCAAGGCGACGGCCTACGAGCAGTACTTC	CASKATAYEQYF
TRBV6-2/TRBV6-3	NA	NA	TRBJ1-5	TGTGCCAGCAGAAGAGCCACGAATCAGCCCCAGCATTTT	CASRRATNQPQHF
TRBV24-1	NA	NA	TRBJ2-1	TGTGCCACCAGTGGGCAGGGACGGTTGAATGAGCAGTTCTTC	CATSGQGRLNEQFF
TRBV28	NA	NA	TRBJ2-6	TGTGCCAGCAGTGGTAGGGTTCGCGTGGGGGCCAACGTCCTGACTTTC	CASSGRVRVGANVLTF
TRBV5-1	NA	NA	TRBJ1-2	TGCGCCAGCAGCCCCGACTCTAGAAGGGACTATGGCTACACCTTC	CASSPDSRRDYGYTF
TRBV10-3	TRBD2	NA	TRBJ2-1	TGTGCCATCAGTGAGTCACCGGGGAGTACTAGCGGGGGCACCTACAATGAGCAGTTCTTC	CAISESPGSTSGGTYNEQFF
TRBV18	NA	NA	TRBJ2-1	TGTGCCAGCTCACCATTAGGCACTGGTAACTCCTACAATGAGCAGTTCTTC	CASSPLGTGNSYNEQFF
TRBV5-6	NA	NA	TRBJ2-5	TGTGCCAGCAGCACCGGGACCCCCGGAGGGACCCAGTACTTC	CASSTGTPGGTQYF
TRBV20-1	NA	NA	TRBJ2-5	TGCAGTGCTAGATTCCAAGAGACCCAGTACTTC	CSARFQETQYF
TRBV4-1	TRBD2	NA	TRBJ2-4	TGCGCCAGCAGCCCGGGGACTAGCGGGGGCATAGCCAAAAACATTCAGTACTTC	CASSPGTSGGIAKNIQYF
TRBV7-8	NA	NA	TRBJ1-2	TGTGCCAGCAGCCCAGCCGGGAGTCCTAACTATGGCTACACCTTC	CASSPAGSPNYGYTF
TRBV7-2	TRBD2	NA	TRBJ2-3	TGTGCCAGCAGCTTAGGGCCTAGCGGGGGTGCAGATACGCAGTATTTT	CASSLGPSGGADTQYF
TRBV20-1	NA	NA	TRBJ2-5	TGCAGTGCTAGAGGGGCGGAGGGGGCGGTAAGAGAGACCCAGTACTTC	CSARGAEGAVRETQYF
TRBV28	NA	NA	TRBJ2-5	TGTGCCAGCAGCGGATGGGGGGGCCCTGAGACCCAGTACTTC	CASSGWGGPETQYF
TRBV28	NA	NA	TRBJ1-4	TGTGCCAGCAGTTTAGACAGCTCTAATGAAAAACTGTTTTTT	CASSLDSSNEKLFF
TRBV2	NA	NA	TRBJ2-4	TGTGCCAGCAGTGATGAGCTAGCCAAAAACATTCAGTACTTC	CASSDELAKNIQYF
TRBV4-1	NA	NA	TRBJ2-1	TGCGCCAGCAGCCAAGATTGGGCAGGGTTCTACAATGAGCAGTTCTTC	CASSQDWAGFYNEQFF
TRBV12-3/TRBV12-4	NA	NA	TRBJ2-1	TGTGCCAGCAGTCCCATGGTGAATGAGCAGTTCTTC	CASSPMVNEQFF
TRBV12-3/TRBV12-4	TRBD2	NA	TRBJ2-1	TGTGCCAGCAGTCGACTTAGCGGGGGGGCATATGAGCAGTTCTTC	CASSRLSGGAYEQFF
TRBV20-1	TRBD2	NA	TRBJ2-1	TGCAGTGCTAGCTGGCTAGCGGGGGGTAGTTCCTACAATGAGCAGTTCTTC	CSASWLAGGSSYNEQFF
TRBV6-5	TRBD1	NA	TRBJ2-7	TGTGCCAGCAGTTACTCGACAGGGGGGAACTACGAGCAGTACTTC	CASSYSTGGNYEQYF
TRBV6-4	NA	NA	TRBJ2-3	TGTGCCAGCAGTCCAGCAGGGCTACGCACAGATACGCAGTATTTT	CASSPAGLRTDTQYF